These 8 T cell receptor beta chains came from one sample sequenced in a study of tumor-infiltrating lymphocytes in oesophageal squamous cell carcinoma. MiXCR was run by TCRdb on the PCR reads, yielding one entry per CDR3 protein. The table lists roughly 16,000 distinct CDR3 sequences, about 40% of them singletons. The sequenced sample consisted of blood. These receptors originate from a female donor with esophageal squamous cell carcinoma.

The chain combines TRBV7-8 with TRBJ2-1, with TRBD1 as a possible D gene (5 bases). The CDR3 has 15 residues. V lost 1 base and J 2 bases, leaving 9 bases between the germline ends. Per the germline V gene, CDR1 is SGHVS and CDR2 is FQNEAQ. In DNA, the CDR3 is TGTGCCAGCAGCTTAGGTAGGGGCCCCTACAATGAGCAGTTCTTC. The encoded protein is CASSLGRGPYNEQFF.

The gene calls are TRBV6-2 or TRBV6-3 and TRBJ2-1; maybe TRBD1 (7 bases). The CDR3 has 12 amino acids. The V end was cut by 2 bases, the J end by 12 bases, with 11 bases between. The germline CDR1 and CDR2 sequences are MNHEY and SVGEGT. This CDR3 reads CASSYGGTVQFF. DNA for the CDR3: TGTGCCAGCAGTTACGGCGGGACAGTGCAGTTCTTC.

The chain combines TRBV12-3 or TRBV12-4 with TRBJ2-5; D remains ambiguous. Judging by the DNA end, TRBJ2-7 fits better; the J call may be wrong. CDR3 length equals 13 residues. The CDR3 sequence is CASSPTAWPEQYF. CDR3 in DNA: TGTGCCAGCAGTCCGACCGCTTGGCCCGAGCAGTACTTC.

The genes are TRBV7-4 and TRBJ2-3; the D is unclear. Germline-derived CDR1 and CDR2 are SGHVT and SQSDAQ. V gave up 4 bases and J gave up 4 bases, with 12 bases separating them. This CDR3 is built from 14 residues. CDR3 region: CASSSLLRSDTQYF. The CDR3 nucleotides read TGTGCCAGCAGCTCCCTCCTTAGGTCAGATACGCAGTATTTT.

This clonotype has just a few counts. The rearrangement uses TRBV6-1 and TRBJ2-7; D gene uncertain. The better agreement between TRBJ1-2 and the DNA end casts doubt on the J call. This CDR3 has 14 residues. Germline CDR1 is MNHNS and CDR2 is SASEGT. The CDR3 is CASSARWRDYGYTF. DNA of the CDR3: TGTGCCAGCAGTGCTCGGTGGAGGGACTATGGCTACACCTTC.

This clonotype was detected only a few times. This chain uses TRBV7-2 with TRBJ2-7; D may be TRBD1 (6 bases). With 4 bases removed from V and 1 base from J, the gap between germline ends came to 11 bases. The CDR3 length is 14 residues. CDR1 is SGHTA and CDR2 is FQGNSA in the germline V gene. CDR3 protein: CASSSHRASYEQYF. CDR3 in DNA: TGTGCCAGCAGCTCTCACAGGGCGTCCTACGAGCAGTACTTC.

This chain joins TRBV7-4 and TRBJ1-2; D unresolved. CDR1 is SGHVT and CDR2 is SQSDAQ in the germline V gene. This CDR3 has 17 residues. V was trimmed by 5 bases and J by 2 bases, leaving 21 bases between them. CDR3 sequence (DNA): TGTGCCAGCAGCCGGGTCACCGCAACAGCTGTGAACTATGGCTACACCTTC. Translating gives CASSRVTATAVNYGYTF.

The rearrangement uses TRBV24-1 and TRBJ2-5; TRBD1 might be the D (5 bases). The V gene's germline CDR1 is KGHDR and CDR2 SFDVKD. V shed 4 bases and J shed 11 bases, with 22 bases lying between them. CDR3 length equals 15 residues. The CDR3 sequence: CATSDSVQVLGEQYF. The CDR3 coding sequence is TGTGCCACCAGTGACTCCGTACAGGTGTTAGGTGAGCAGTACTTC.